The 2 T cell receptor beta chains presented below share a single source sample, sequenced in a study of blood T cell repertoires in COVID-19. Profiled with immunoSEQ multiplex PCR; TCRdb holds only in-frame clones, not every one. The sample yields some 130,000 clones, over 60% seen once. The material sequenced was peripheral blood. These receptors originate from a woman aged 65 to 85 with acute or convalescent COVID-19.

The V and J genes are TRBV3-1 (or the pseudogene TRBV3-2) and TRBJ2-5; a weak D match, TRBD2 (5 bases). The CDR3 spans 13 residues. Trimming pared 4 bases from V and 9 bases from J, leaving 15 bases between. Germline V gene sequence: CDR1 LGHDT, CDR2 YNNKEL (reference sequence). The CDR3 loop reads CASSPLTLGAQYF. The CDR3 DNA is TGTGCCAGCAGCCCCTTGACTCTGGGAGCCCAGTACTTC.

The chain is built from TRBV6-6 and TRBJ2-5; D is possibly TRBD2 (5 bases). Trimming left V 4 bases short and J 4 bases short, with 16 bases between. The germline V gene has CDR1 MNHNY and CDR2 SVGAGI (reference sequence). The CDR3 is 15 residues long. CDR3 nucleotides: TGTGCCAGCAGTTCCTCAAGAGGGCCGGGAGAGACCCAGTACTTC. Encoded protein: CASSSSRGPGETQYF.